The 18 T cell receptor beta chains below all came from one sample that was sequenced in a study of siplizumab effects on memory and regulatory T cells. The assay was immunoSEQ multiplex PCR, and TCRdb's table has in-frame clones only and misses some. Of about 91,000 clones in the sample, roughly 93% were seen once. Source material: CD8+ T cells sorted from blood. These receptor sequences come from a human donor in good health.

J is TRBJ2-5 and V is TRBV7-6; 15 nucleotides match TRBD2. Per germline, CDR1 SGHVS and CDR2 FNYEAQ. The ends lost 5 bases at V and 5 bases at J; junction bases unmatched: 12. There are 18 residues in the CDR3. In DNA, the CDR3 is TGTGCCAGCAGCCCAGGACTAGCGGGGGGGGATGGTCGGGAGACCCAGTACTTC. Its translation is CASSPGLAGGDGRETQYF.

V and J are TRBV18 and TRBJ2-7; D call uncertain. Between the trimmed V and J ends, which lost 1 base and 5 bases, there was a span of 12 bases. Germline V gene data show CDR1 as KGHSH and CDR2 as LQKENI. The CDR3 loop spans 14 amino acids. The CDR3 nucleotides read TGTGCCAGCTCACCACTCGGCAGGTTCCACGAGCAGTACTTC. It encodes CASSPLGRFHEQYF.

The chain links TRBV6-5 to TRBJ2-7; possibly TRBD1 for D (6 bases). V was shortened by 2 bases and J by 3 bases, with 8 bases between the two germline ends. The CDR3 runs 13 residues. Germline V gene data show CDR1 as MNHEY and CDR2 as SVGAGI. CDR3 sequence: CASSYVRGYEQYF. The CDR3, as DNA: TGTGCCAGCAGTTACGTCAGGGGCTACGAGCAGTACTTC.

The CDR3 spells CASSLTGADEAFF. The CDR3, as DNA: TGTGCCAGCAGTTTGACAGGGGCGGATGAAGCTTTCTTT. The rearrangement joins TRBV27 to TRBJ1-1; 8 bases fit TRBD1. This CDR3 region has 13 residues. Germline V gene data show CDR1 as MNHEY and CDR2 as SMNVEV (reference sequence). Trimming removed 3 bases from V and 7 bases from J; junction bases left unmatched: 4.

The genes are TRBV6-4 and TRBJ2-7, with D uncertain. Trimming left V 7 bases short and J 3 bases short, with 10 bases between. The CDR3 runs to 12 residues. Germline-derived CDR1 and CDR2 are MRHNA and SNTAGT. The CDR3 DNA reads TGTGCCAGCACGCCTTGGAGCTACGAGCAGTACTTC. The encoded protein is CASTPWSYEQYF.

This chain joins TRBV11-2 and TRBJ1-1; 10 positions agree with TRBD1. Germline values: CDR1 SGHAT, CDR2 FQNNGV. The CDR3 consists of 18 residues. Germline trimming cut 1 base from V and 1 base from J; bases unmatched to any gene: 9. The CDR3 region is CASSLGYGRTGGNTEAFF. The CDR3, as DNA: TGTGCCAGCAGCTTAGGGTATGGAAGGACAGGGGGGAACACTGAAGCTTTCTTT.

The chain recombines TRBV2 with TRBJ2-2, with TRBD2 identical over 7 bases. Per germline, CDR1 SNHLY and CDR2 FYNNEI. The junction had 18 bases not matched to a gene; V was cut back by 2 bases and J by 3 bases. This CDR3 is 20 amino acids long. CDR3 protein: CASSETARPSGREYTGELFF. The CDR3 DNA reads TGTGCCAGCAGTGAAACGGCCCGTCCTAGCGGTCGGGAATACACCGGGGAGCTGTTTTTT.

The table lists this clone with a count of one. Without the conserved terminal phenylalanine or tryptophan, this CDR3 likely stems from a read error. The DNA is left out, because the CDR3 cannot be placed on it with certainty; the CDR3 is given as TCRdb lists it. The rearrangement links TRBV7-9 to TRBJ1-2; TRBD1 reflects the table's D call only, with no check against the DNA. Germline CDR1 and CDR2: SEHNR and FQNEAQ (reference sequence). The CDR3 region is 14 residues in length, termini included. The CDR3 is CASSSSDGGAVFLS.

The chain employs TRBV7-9 and TRBJ2-1, with D uncertain. This CDR3 contains 12 residues. Trimming took 3 bases from V and 9 from J, leaving 9 bases between them. The V gene's germline CDR1 is SEHNR and CDR2 FQNEAQ (reference sequence). The chain's CDR3 is CASSFSESEQFF. For the CDR3, the DNA is TGTGCCAGCAGCTTTTCGGAGAGTGAGCAGTTCTTC.

The chain recombines TRBV4-1 with TRBJ2-7, with 7 positions matching TRBD1. In germline, CDR1 is MGHRA, CDR2 YSYEKL. The CDR3 contains 14 residues. V was clipped by 5 bases and J by 4 bases; unmatched bases: 8. CDR3 sequence: CASSEQGFIYEQYF. CDR3 bases: TGCGCCAGCAGCGAACAGGGGTTTATATACGAGCAGTACTTC.

The rearrangement uses TRBV7-3 and TRBJ2-7; 8 nucleotides align to TRBD2. Per the germline V gene, CDR1 is SGHTA and CDR2 is FQGTGA. V was pared by 1 base and J by 7 bases, with 9 bases of the junction left unmatched. The CDR3 spans 15 residues. The CDR3, as DNA: TGTGCCAGCAGCTTAATAGGCGGGAGGCTTGATGAGCAGTACTTC. This encodes CASSLIGGRLDEQYF.

The rearrangement joins TRBV6-1 to TRBJ2-7; possible D gene TRBD1, 5 bases. Trimming removed 4 bases from V and 2 bases from J, with 9 bases in between. This CDR3 has 13 residues. Per the germline V gene, CDR1 is MNHNS and CDR2 is SASEGT. CDR3 residues: CASSVKGTYEQYF. Written as DNA, the CDR3 is TGTGCCAGCAGTGTTAAGGGGACCTACGAGCAGTACTTC.

V and J are TRBV7-9 and TRBJ1-2, with a tentative D call TRBD1 (5 bases). V was trimmed by 1 base and J by 4 bases, leaving 10 bases between them. This CDR3 spans 14 amino acids. Germline CDR1 SEHNR, CDR2 FQNEAQ (reference sequence). CDR3 region: CASSLGLGTYGYTF. The CDR3 DNA follows: TGTGCCAGCAGCTTAGGGCTCGGGACCTATGGCTACACCTTC.

This chain connects TRBV13 to TRBJ1-1; maybe TRBD1 (5 bases). CDR1 and CDR2 from the germline V gene are PRHDT and FYEKMQ (reference sequence). V lost 11 bases and J lost 4, with 17 bases in between. This CDR3 is 13 amino acids long. CDR3 loop: CACVGGGGTEAFF. CDR3 coding DNA: TGTGCCTGCGTAGGCGGGGGTGGCACTGAAGCTTTCTTT.

The gene calls are TRBV2 and TRBJ2-3, with a tentative D call TRBD1 (5 bases). The CDR3 spans 17 residues. Trimming cost V 1 base and J 3 bases, with 17 bases left between them. Germline V gives CDR1 SNHLY, CDR2 FYNNEI. The DNA for the CDR3 is TGTGCCAGCAGTGAAGAGGGGCGGCGGCTTGGGACAGATACGCAGTATTTT. Translating gives CASSEEGRRLGTDTQYF.

The J gene is TRBJ2-7, the V gene TRBV6-5; 8 bases align to TRBD2. Per the germline V gene, CDR1 is MNHEY and CDR2 is SVGAGI. CDR3 size: 15 residues. J gave up 5 bases and V 1 base, and 7 bases lay outside the gene matches. The CDR3 loop reads CASSYFGGTRDEQYF. As DNA, the CDR3 is TGTGCCAGCAGTTACTTCGGCGGGACTAGAGACGAGCAGTACTTC.

CDR3 protein: CASSLNRGYEQYF. The CDR3 DNA is TGTGCCAGCAGCTTAAACAGGGGTTACGAGCAGTACTTC. This chain joins TRBV7-3 and TRBJ2-7, with 7 bases identical to TRBD1. The CDR3 contains 13 residues. Germline V gene data show CDR1 as SGHTA and CDR2 as FQGTGA. With V trimmed by 1 base and J by 4 bases, 1 base remained unmatched.

The chain carries TRBV5-4 and TRBJ2-1; TRBD2 aligns across 11 bases. Germline V CDR1 and CDR2: SGHNT, YYREEE (reference sequence). The CDR3 is 15 residues long. Trimming removed 1 base from V and 6 bases from J; junction bases left unmatched: 3. The CDR3 nucleotides read TGTGCCAGCAGCTTGATAGCGGGGGGGCCCAATGAGCAGTTCTTC. Encoded protein: CASSLIAGGPNEQFF.